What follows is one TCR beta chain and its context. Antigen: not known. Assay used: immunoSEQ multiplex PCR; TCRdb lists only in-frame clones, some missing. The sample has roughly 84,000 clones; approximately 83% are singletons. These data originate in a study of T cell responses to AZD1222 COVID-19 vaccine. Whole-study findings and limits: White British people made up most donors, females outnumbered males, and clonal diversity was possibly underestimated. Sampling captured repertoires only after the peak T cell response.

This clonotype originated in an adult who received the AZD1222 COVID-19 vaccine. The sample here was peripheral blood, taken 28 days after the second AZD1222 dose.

This CDR3 reads CASSWGGNSGANVLTF. The DNA of the CDR3 is TGTGCCAGCAGCTGGGGCGGGAACTCTGGGGCCAACGTCCTGACTTTC. The genes are TRBV5-6 and TRBJ2-6; a possible D gene is TRBD2 (6 bases). CDR3 length: 16 amino acids. The V gene lost 3 bases and the J gene lost 0 bases, with 10 bases spanning the gap. Germline CDR1 SGHDT, CDR2 YYEEEE.